This section outlines one T cell receptor (beta chain) sequence together with its context. What it recognizes is unknown. This sample stems from a study of cytomegalovirus exposure and HLA in healthy donors. Study-level findings and limits: According to the study, 160 or so TCR beta chains were cytomegalovirus-associated. Researchers reported from a later analysis that most CMV-associated TCR beta chains appeared HLA-restricted. In a later analysis, TCR beta V- and J-gene trimming showed a link to a missense DCLRE1C variant. Later examination showed HLA-associated TCR beta chains had greater clonal expansion than equally common others.

There are 15 residues in the CDR3. Trimming took off 4 bases at V and 5 bases at J, with 18 bases between the two ends. CDR1 and CDR2 (germline): SGHRS, YFSETQ. The PCR was carried out with 60 Vbeta primers and 13 Jbeta primers. Data came from immunoSEQ multiplex PCR; TCRdb stores just in-frame clones and leaves some out. The data hold under 100,000 clones, with 70% to 85% observed a single time. The V call is TRBV5-1, the J call TRBJ2-5; D perhaps matches TRBD1 (7 bases). The sequence was collected from a man under 40 in good health and CMV-seronegative. The sample comprised PBMCs. Here the CDR3 reads CASSKGGGDVETQYF. The CDR3 coding sequence is TGCGCCAGCAGCAAAGGGGGCGGGGATGTGGAGACCCAGTACTTC.